Listed here are 12 T cell receptor beta chains from one sample, sequenced in a study of identical twins. TCRdb used MiXCR to reprocess the 5' RACE reads, holding one entry per CDR3 protein. This table holds approximately 700,000 distinct CDR3 sequences, around 6% found once. The sample taken for sequencing was naive T cells sorted from blood. These receptors were taken from a man younger than 30 in good health.

This clonotype has only a few counts. The chain combines TRBV11-2 with TRBJ2-5; tentative D call: TRBD1 (6 bases). The CDR3 length is 16 residues. Between the trimmed V and J ends, which lost 5 bases and 2 bases, there was a span of 18 bases. From germline, CDR1 is SGHAT and CDR2 FQNNGV. CDR3 DNA sequence: TGTGCCAGCAGCCCGACATGGGGGCGGACGCAAGAGACCCAGTACTTC. This encodes CASSPTWGRTQETQYF. Full variable domain (missing parts from reference TRBV11-2 and TRBJ2-5): EAGVAQSPRYKIIEKRQSVAFWCNPISGHATLYWYQQILGQGPKLLIQFQNNGVVDDSQLPKDRFSAERLKGVDSTLKIQPAKLEDSAVYLCASSPTWGRTQETQYFGPGTRLLVL.

This clonotype was seen repeatedly, ten times or more. The gene calls are TRBV5-1 and TRBJ1-5; D is unclear. Germline assignment: CDR1 SGHRS and CDR2 YFSETQ. This CDR3 has 13 residues. V was pared by 4 bases and J by 6 bases, with 11 bases between. CDR3 DNA sequence: TGCGCCAGCAGCCTGGACTCCGTTCAGCCCCAGCATTTT. Translated, it gives CASSLDSVQPQHF.

J is TRBJ2-5 and V is TRBV13, with D unclear. Germline CDR1 PRHDT, CDR2 FYEKMQ (reference sequence). This CDR3 has 15 amino acids. With 8 bases removed from V and 1 base from J, the gap between germline ends came to 17 bases. In DNA, the CDR3 is TGTGCCAGCGAGGCTGCGCGATCCCCCCAAGAGACCCAGTACTTC. It translates to CASEAARSPQETQYF.

Many counts were recorded for this clonotype. This chain's CDR3 is CSVEGLAIPDTQYF. Written as DNA, the CDR3 is TGCAGCGTTGAGGGACTAGCGATTCCAGATACGCAGTATTTT. This chain connects TRBV29-1 to TRBJ2-3; the match to TRBD2 covers 10 bases. Germline lookup yields CDR1 SQVTM and CDR2 ANQGSEA. This CDR3 contains 14 residues. V lost 3 bases and J lost 4; bases outside the gene matches: 4.

This clonotype was seen repeatedly, ten times or more. The chain recombines TRBV7-2 with TRBJ2-2; D ambiguous. Germline assignment: CDR1 SGHTA and CDR2 FQGNSA. The CDR3 length is 15 residues. Trimming cost V 7 bases and J 4 bases, with 16 bases left between them. This CDR3 is CASTSVRQLTGELFF. The CDR3 DNA reads as TGTGCCAGCACCTCGGTCCGTCAGCTCACCGGGGAGCTGTTTTTT.

The chain carries TRBV12-3 or TRBV12-4 and TRBJ2-1; D is ambiguous. The CDR3 totals 16 residues. V was clipped by 3 bases and J by 0 bases, with 12 bases between them. Here the CDR3 reads CASSLVLWSSYNEQFF. CDR3 bases: TGTGCCAGCAGTTTGGTTCTTTGGAGCTCCTACAATGAGCAGTTCTTC.

The chain carries TRBV6-1 and TRBJ2-7, with D possibly being TRBD1 or TRBD2 (5 bases each). This CDR3 is 13 amino acids long. CDR1 and CDR2 from the germline V gene are MNHNS and SASEGT. The V gene lost 5 bases and the J gene lost 3 bases, with 11 bases spanning the gap. The CDR3 loop is CASSPGRNYEQYV. The CDR3 DNA sequence: TGTGCCAGCAGTCCGGGACGGAACTACGAGCAGTACGTC.

There are a few counts of this clonotype. The V gene is TRBV6-1, the J gene TRBJ1-5; D is unclear. The CDR3 totals 13 residues. Trimming removed 3 bases at V and 2 bases at J, with 5 bases between. Germline CDR1 reads MNHNS; CDR2 reads SASEGT. The chain's CDR3 is CASSEVRNQPQHF. The CDR3 coding sequence is TGTGCCAGCAGTGAGGTTCGCAATCAGCCCCAGCATTTT.

This clonotype was observed at least ten times. Germline is not matched at one junction end, which may reflect a read error. This chain links TRBV7-9 with TRBJ1-1; unclear D gene. CDR3 length equals 13 residues. Germline values: CDR1 SEHNR, CDR2 FQNEAQ (reference sequence). The CDR3 nucleotides read TGTGCCAGCAGCTTGAATGGGCAGTCTGAGGCTTTCTTT. It yields the protein CASSLNGQSEAFF.

This chain connects TRBV6-1 to TRBJ2-1, with 8 bases matching TRBD2. This CDR3 contains 14 residues. Germline CDR1 and CDR2: MNHNS and SASEGT. V lost 10 bases, J lost 0 bases, and 5 bases stayed unmatched. This CDR3 reads CATLSGSSYNEQFF. CDR3 nucleotides: TGTGCCACCCTAAGCGGGAGCTCCTACAATGAGCAGTTCTTC.

The sample holds many counts of this clonotype. This chain links TRBV5-1 with TRBJ2-3; 11 nucleotides align to TRBD1. This CDR3 region has 14 residues. The V gene's germline CDR1 is SGHRS and CDR2 YFSETQ. V was pared by 4 bases and J by 4 bases, with 2 bases of the junction left unmatched. CDR3 protein: CASSRGQGADTQYF. CDR3 in DNA: TGCGCCAGCAGCAGGGGACAGGGGGCAGATACGCAGTATTTT.

The chain carries TRBV6-2 or TRBV6-3 and TRBJ2-1; D unclear. The ends were cut back, 5 bases at V and 10 bases at J, with 12 bases in the middle. The CDR3 is 12 residues long. Germline V gene data show CDR1 as MNHEY and CDR2 as SVGEGT. The CDR3, as DNA: TGTGCCAGCAGTCCGAACTCAGGAGAGCAGTTCTTC. Protein: CASSPNSGEQFF.